A single sample is the source of the 8 T cell receptor beta chains below, sequenced in a study of CD8 T cells in ankylosing spondylitis. Their antigens remain unidentified. TCRdb fed the 5' RACE reads into MiXCR, producing one record per CDR3 protein. The profile shows about 450,000 distinct CDR3 sequences, 25% to 30% of them singletons. Overall study results and limits: Blood of patients with ankylosing spondylitis appeared to be characterized by a TCR beta motif of eight or nine highly homologous variants.

Sequenced material: blood, either unsorted or a sorted T cell fraction (not recorded which). The origin of the receptors is a male donor with ankylosing spondylitis.

The rearrangement links TRBV20-1 to TRBJ2-7; 12 nucleotides align to TRBD2. Looked up from germline, CDR1 is DFQATT and CDR2 is SNEGSKA (reference sequence). CDR3 size: 16 residues. Trimming at V came to 5 bases and at J to 3 bases, leaving 11 bases not matched to a gene. The CDR3, as DNA: TGCAGTGCTTACAGACTAGCGGGAGTAGTCGGCTACGAGCAGTACTTC. Translation gives CSAYRLAGVVGYEQYF.

The chain has TRBV20-1 and TRBJ1-5; D unresolved. Deletions cut 0 bases from V and 0 bases from J, with 15 bases between. This CDR3 contains 17 residues. Germline CDR1 DFQATT, CDR2 SNEGSKA (reference sequence). This chain's CDR3 is CSARDTGPAGSNQPQHF. The CDR3 DNA is TGCAGTGCTAGAGATACGGGCCCGGCGGGTAGCAATCAGCCCCAGCATTTT.

The chain uses TRBV20-1 and TRBJ2-2; D not certain. Per germline, CDR1 DFQATT and CDR2 SNEGSKA (reference sequence). With 0 bases removed from V and 5 bases from J, the gap between germline ends came to 13 bases. This CDR3 has 15 residues. The CDR3 sequence: CSARDSQRLTGELFF. DNA of the CDR3: TGCAGTGCTAGAGATTCCCAAAGGTTGACCGGGGAGCTGTTTTTT.

This clonotype has a handful of counts. CDR3 DNA: TGTGCCAGCAGCTCAGGGCGGGAGGCGACCGGGGAGCTGTTTTTT. It specifies CASSSGREATGELFF. The chain links TRBV7-9 to TRBJ2-2, with TRBD2 matching over 8 bases. CDR3 size: 15 residues. The J segment lost 5 bases and the V segment lost 4 bases, leaving 6 bases of the junction unmatched. In germline, CDR1 is SEHNR, CDR2 FQNEAQ (reference sequence). Looking up the rest from reference TRBV7-9 and TRBJ2-2 gives the full variable domain: DTGVSQNPRHKITKRGQNVTFRCDPISEHNRLYWYRQTLGQGPEFLTYFQNEAQLEKSRLLSDRFSAERPKGSFSTLEIQRTEQGDSAMYLCASSSGREATGELFFGEGSRLTVL.

V usage is TRBV10-3 and J usage is TRBJ1-1; D remains unclear. The CDR3 covers 13 residues. CDR1 is ENHRY, CDR2 SYGVKD, per germline. Between the trimmed V and J ends, which lost 4 bases and 5 bases, there was a span of 11 bases. The CDR3 coding sequence is TGTGCCATCAGTGTAGGGCAATCAACTGAAGCTTTCTTT. Encoded protein: CAISVGQSTEAFF.

The chain carries TRBV12-3 or TRBV12-4 and TRBJ2-3; D remains unclear. This CDR3 spans 12 amino acids. Trimming cost V 1 base and J 6 bases, with 5 bases left between them. CDR3 protein: CASSLGLDTQYF. CDR3 nucleotide sequence: TGTGCCAGCAGTTTAGGCTTGGATACGCAGTATTTT.

This chain joins TRBV18 and TRBJ1-6; D unclear. V was trimmed by 0 bases and J by 0 bases, leaving 3 bases between them. The germline gives CDR1 KGHSH, CDR2 LQKENI. This CDR3 region has 15 residues. CDR3 nucleotides: TGTGCCAGCTCACCACCGGGCTCCTATAATTCACCCCTCCACTTT. Amino acids: CASSPPGSYNSPLHF.

The chain joins TRBV7-2 to TRBJ2-1, with a weak D call TRBD1 (6 bases). This CDR3 region has 13 residues. CDR1 is SGHTA and CDR2 is FQGNSA in the germline V gene. Trimming pared 5 bases from V and 8 bases from J, leaving 13 bases between. CDR3 in amino acids: CASSPAGADEQFF. The CDR3 DNA is TGTGCCAGCAGCCCCGCAGGGGCCGATGAGCAGTTCTTC.